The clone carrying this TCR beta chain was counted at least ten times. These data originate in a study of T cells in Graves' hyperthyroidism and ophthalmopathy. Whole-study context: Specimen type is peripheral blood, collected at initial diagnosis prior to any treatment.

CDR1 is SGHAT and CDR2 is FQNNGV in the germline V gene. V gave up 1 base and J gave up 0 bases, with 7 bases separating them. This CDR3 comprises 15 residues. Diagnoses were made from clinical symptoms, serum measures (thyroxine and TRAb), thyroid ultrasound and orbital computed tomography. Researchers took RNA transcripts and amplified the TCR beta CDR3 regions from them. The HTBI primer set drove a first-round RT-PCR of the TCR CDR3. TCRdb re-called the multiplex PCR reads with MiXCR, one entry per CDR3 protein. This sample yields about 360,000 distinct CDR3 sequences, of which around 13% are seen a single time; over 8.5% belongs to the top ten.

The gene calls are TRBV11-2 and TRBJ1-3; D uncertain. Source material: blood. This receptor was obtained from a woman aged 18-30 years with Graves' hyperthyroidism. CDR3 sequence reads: CASSLGGNSGNTIYF. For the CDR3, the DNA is TGTGCCAGCAGCTTAGGCGGGAACTCTGGAAACACCATATATTTT.